Listed below are T cell receptor beta chains from one sample, sequenced in a study of blood T cell repertoires in COVID-19. TCRdb keeps only in-frame clones here, not all; method: immunoSEQ multiplex PCR. The sample comprises about 210,000 clones, about four fifths of which are singletons, and 6% to 8.5% rests with the top ten. Sequencing was performed on peripheral blood. The origin of the receptors is a man aged 55 to 70 with acute or convalescent COVID-19. CDR3s leave out the opening cysteine and the closing phenylalanine or tryptophan. The order of the fields is V gene, clone size, CDR3 length, CDR3 protein. Where a row states a size, it is once, few, many or the class of an expanded clone; other rows omit it.

>TRBV7-2|-|13
ASSSKRTGEYGYT
>TRBV6-5|-|12
ASSYSLAGGEQF
>TRBV6-5|-|12
ASSAGTNLDTQY
>TRBV6-7|-|11
ASTRTMYEPQH
>TRBV23-1|-|15
ASSQTLDSRGNYEQY
>TRBV30|-|12
ARTGGSTNEKLF
>TRBV7-2|-|13
ASSLDGGARVGYT
>TRBV10-1|-|12
ASSHGLAGGPQY
>TRBV9|-|16
ASSTSGGNPLSTDTQY
>TRBV20-1|-|12
SASWVSGVHEQY
>TRBV5-1|-|10
ASSLVRNEQF
>TRBV9|-|12
ASSVADKDTEAF
>TRBV24-1|-|14
ATSEGLAGRYNEQF
>TRBV19|-|12
ASSMNYGGYGYT
>TRBV2|-|11
ASSPGQYYGYT
>TRBV9|-|15
ASSYGGPGIRDSPLH
>TRBV19|-|13
ASSPGQGWGETQY
>TRBV3-1/TRBV3-2|once|9
ASSQGLQQY
>TRBV6-5|-|11
ASIGQMNTEAF
>TRBV2|-|12
ASRGLAGAAEQY